The 28 T cell receptor beta chains below come from one sample, sequenced in a study of vaccination and CD4 T cells after COVID-19. The treatment is: roughly 10-day PBMC culture with coronavirus spike peptide pools or control peptides (ViraFEST assay). Gathered ahead of the COVID-19 pandemic (2011-2018) were the CD4+ T cells of the unexposed donor. The Oncomine TCR Beta short-read assay was applied to DNA of cultured CD4+ T cells. TCRdb re-derived calls from the PCR reads in MiXCR, one entry per CDR3 protein. The sample consists of 6,000 or so distinct CDR3 sequences, about 50% of them appearing once. No antigen has been assigned to these receptors. The specimen was CD4+ T cells from blood, cultured in vitro. These receptors all come from a human donor in good health.

V is TRBV12-3 or TRBV12-4 and J is TRBJ1-2; D gene ambiguous. The V end was cut by 1 base, the J end by 8 bases, with 5 bases between. The length of the CDR3 is 11 residues. This CDR3 reads CASSLGEGYTF. The CDR3 DNA follows: TGTGCCAGCAGTTTAGGAGAGGGCTACACCTTC.

The CDR3 loop is CATSRDSLSGETQYF. The CDR3, as DNA: TGTGCCACCAGCAGAGACAGTCTCTCCGGGGAGACCCAGTACTTC. The chain joins TRBV15 to TRBJ2-5; unclear D gene. Germline loops: CDR1 LNHNV, CDR2 YYDKDF (reference sequence). This CDR3 has 15 residues. The V and J ends lost 0 bases and 5 bases respectively, with 13 bases between them.

In nucleotides, the CDR3 is TGCAGTGCTAGAGATCGCCTCTTAACAGGGTTTGGTACAGATACGCAGTATTTT. This translates into CSARDRLLTGFGTDTQYF. The J gene is TRBJ2-3, the V gene TRBV20-1, with D possibly being TRBD1 (6 bases). Germline V gene data show CDR1 as DFQATT and CDR2 as SNEGSKA (reference sequence). The CDR3 totals 18 residues. V lost 0 bases to trimming and J lost 3 bases, with 22 bases between them.

This clonotype turned up a few times. The chain carries TRBV28 and TRBJ1-6, with a weak D call TRBD1 (5 bases). V was shortened by 6 bases and J by 8 bases, with 17 bases between the two germline ends. This CDR3 spans 15 amino acids. Per germline, CDR1 MDHEN and CDR2 SYDVKM. Here the CDR3 reads CASRNGGVLYSPLHF. CDR3 DNA: TGTGCCAGCAGAAATGGGGGGGTCTTATATTCACCCCTCCACTTT. The full variable domain, completed using reference TRBV28 and TRBJ1-6, is DVKVTQSSRYLVKRTGEKVFLECVQDMDHENMFWYRQDPGLGLRLIYFSYDVKMKEKGDIPEGYSVSREKKERFSLILESASTNQTSMYLCASRNGGVLYSPLHFGNGTRLTVT.

This clonotype came up a few times. J is TRBJ1-2 and V is TRBV12-3 or TRBV12-4; 8 bases match TRBD1. The length of the CDR3 is 12 residues. J gave up 7 bases and V 7 bases, and 5 bases lay outside the gene matches. CDR3 nucleotide sequence: TGTGCCAGCACCGACAGGGGCCGTGGCTACACCTTC. Translating gives CASTDRGRGYTF.

This clonotype was picked up a small number of times. The chain recombines TRBV6-2 or TRBV6-3 with TRBJ2-3; 12 nucleotides match TRBD2. Germline CDR1 and CDR2: MNHEY and SVGEGT. There are 18 residues in the CDR3. The V gene end was trimmed by 2 bases and the J gene end by 4 bases; junction bases not matched to a gene: 10. Here the CDR3 reads CASSYNPRLAGGPDTQYF. The DNA for the CDR3 is TGTGCCAGCAGTTACAACCCGCGGCTAGCGGGGGGGCCAGATACGCAGTATTTT.

This clonotype was seen more than once but under ten times. The gene calls are TRBV7-7 and TRBJ2-1; D is perhaps TRBD1 (5 bases). Looked up from germline, CDR1 is SSHAT and CDR2 is FNYEAQ (reference sequence). Trimming cost V 4 bases and J 10 bases, with 17 bases left between them. The CDR3 runs 14 residues. In DNA, the CDR3 is TGTGCCAGCAGCTCTAACTCAGGGCAGGCCGAGCAGTTCTTC. Translation: CASSSNSGQAEQFF.

DNA for the CDR3: TGTGCCAGCAGCGAGGCGGCGGGCTGGGGAGATACGCAGTATTTT. It encodes CASSEAAGWGDTQYF. V usage is TRBV9 and J usage is TRBJ2-3; D perhaps matches TRBD2 (5 bases). The germline CDR1 and CDR2 sequences are SGDLS and YYNGEE. The CDR3 consists of 15 residues. The V gene lost 3 bases and the J gene lost 5 bases, with 16 bases spanning the gap.

This clonotype was counted a few times. The CDR3 region is CATLPPGQGKNEQFF. CDR3 nucleotide sequence: TGTGCCACCCTCCCCCCGGGACAGGGTAAAAATGAGCAGTTCTTC. The J gene is TRBJ2-1, the V gene TRBV21-1; no check of the table's D call, TRBD1, against the DNA was made. TRBV21-1 is deemed a pseudogene. CDR3 length: 15 amino acids.

The chain has TRBV5-4 and TRBJ1-1; no reliable D call. Trimming left V 5 bases short and J 6 bases short, with 14 bases between. This CDR3 is built from 13 residues. Germline V gene data show CDR1 as SGHNT and CDR2 as YYREEE (reference sequence). The CDR3 sequence is CASRPETESEAFF. The CDR3 DNA reads TGTGCCAGCAGACCCGAGACTGAGTCTGAAGCTTTCTTT.

The chain is built from TRBV20-1 and TRBJ1-2, with D unresolved. The V and J ends lost 6 bases and 8 bases respectively, with 22 bases between them. Germline CDR1 is DFQATT and CDR2 is SNEGSKA (reference sequence). The CDR3 covers 14 residues. CDR3: CSAPPRGGPGGYTF. CDR3 nucleotide sequence: TGCAGTGCCCCCCCCCGGGGAGGCCCGGGAGGCTACACCTTC.

The V gene is TRBV24-1, the J gene TRBJ1-2; D perhaps matches TRBD1 (5 bases). V gave up 1 base and J gave up 2 bases, with 19 bases separating them. The CDR3 covers 18 residues. Per germline, CDR1 KGHDR and CDR2 SFDVKD. The CDR3 DNA reads TGTGCCACCAGTGATTTACCCCCCGACAGTTACCGAAACTATGGCTACACCTTC. This sequence encodes CATSDLPPDSYRNYGYTF.

This chain joins TRBV14 and TRBJ1-6, with 10 nucleotides matching TRBD1. In germline, CDR1 is SGHDN, CDR2 FVKESK. The CDR3 runs to 15 residues. With 5 bases clipped from V and 9 bases from J, the junction kept 7 bases outside the gene matches. The CDR3 region is CASSVRDRGLSPLHF. CDR3 in DNA: TGTGCCAGCAGCGTCCGGGACAGGGGTCTTTCACCCCTCCACTTT. Complete variable domain (other parts from reference TRBV14 and TRBJ1-6): EAGVTQFPSHSVIEKGQTVTLRCDPISGHDNLYWYRRVMGKEIKFLLHFVKESKQDESGMPNNRFLAERTGGTYSTLKVQPAELEDSGVYFCASSVRDRGLSPLHFGNGTRLTVT.

This clonotype was observed a few times. The rearrangement joins TRBV27 to TRBJ1-2, with TRBD1 as a possible D gene (5 bases). Germline V gene lookup returns CDR1 MNHEY and CDR2 SMNVEV (reference sequence). This CDR3 contains 15 residues. Trimming left V 1 base short and J 8 bases short, with 17 bases between. The CDR3 loop reads CASSLYPGQGSGYTF. The CDR3 DNA reads TGTGCCAGCAGTTTATACCCCGGCCAGGGTTCGGGCTACACCTTC.

The rearrangement joins TRBV6-2 or TRBV6-3 to TRBJ2-7; 10 bases align to TRBD2. The CDR3 is 19 amino acids. Germline V CDR1 and CDR2: MNHEY, SVGEGT. J gave up 4 bases and V 5 bases, and 20 bases lay outside the gene matches. The CDR3: CASSRTSFSGRAISYEQYF. The CDR3 nucleotides are TGTGCCAGCAGTAGAACCTCCTTCAGCGGGAGGGCCATTTCTTACGAGCAGTACTTC.

V is TRBV11-3 and J is TRBJ1-1; D is undetermined. This CDR3 has 13 amino acids. Germline V gene data show CDR1 as SGHNT and CDR2 as YENEEA. Trimming removed 4 bases from V and 6 bases from J, with 12 bases in between. Here the CDR3 DNA reads TGTGCCAGCAGCTCGCCAAGAGCCCCTGAAGCTTTCTTT. Its translation is CASSSPRAPEAFF. Full variable domain (missing parts from reference TRBV11-3 and TRBJ1-1): EAGVVQSPRYKIIEKKQPVAFWCNPISGHNTLYWYLQNLGQGPELLIRYENEEAVDDSQLPKDRFSAERLKGVDSTLKIQPAELGDSAVYLCASSSPRAPEAFFGQGTRLTVV.

In its sample, this clonotype was seen once. The chain links TRBV20-1 to TRBJ1-1; 8 bases match TRBD1. Germline CDR1 and CDR2: DFQATT and SNEGSKA (reference sequence). This CDR3 is built from 15 residues. V gave up 5 bases and J gave up 3 bases; unmatched junction bases: 11. The CDR3 region has the DNA TGCAGTGCTCCTAGGACAGGGAGATTTGACACTGAAGCTTTCTTT. Its protein is CSAPRTGRFDTEAFF.

This chain connects TRBV12-3 or TRBV12-4 to TRBJ2-1; tentative D call: TRBD1 (6 bases). The CDR3 is 15 amino acids. V was clipped by 6 bases and J by 0 bases, with 12 bases between them. The CDR3 DNA is TGTGCCAGCAGGGTACAGGGTAGCTCCTACAATGAGCAGTTCTTC. It codes for CASRVQGSSYNEQFF.

This chain links TRBV24-1 with TRBJ1-1, with D unclear. Trimming took off 4 bases at V and 0 bases at J, with 11 bases between the two ends. Germline V lookup: CDR1 KGHDR, CDR2 SFDVKD. The CDR3 has 15 amino acids. The CDR3 loop is CATSEERTVNTEAFF. DNA of the CDR3: TGTGCCACCAGTGAAGAAAGGACGGTGAACACTGAAGCTTTCTTT.

V gene TRBV6-2 or TRBV6-3 combines with J gene TRBJ2-1; D unresolved. From germline, CDR1 is MNHEY and CDR2 SVGEGT. The CDR3 totals 12 residues. With 6 bases removed from V and 6 bases from J, the gap between germline ends came to 9 bases. DNA for the CDR3: TGTGCCAGCAGAAACCCCAGCAATGAGCAGTTCTTC. Encoded protein: CASRNPSNEQFF.

This clonotype came up a few times. The chain couples TRBV7-9 to TRBJ1-6, with a possible D match to TRBD1 (6 bases). V was cut by 5 bases and J by 8 bases, with 10 bases left in between. CDR3 length equals 13 residues. CDR1 and CDR2 from the germline V gene are SEHNR and FQNEAQ (reference sequence). For the CDR3, the DNA is TGTGCCAGCAGCCCGAACAGGGATTCACCCCTCCACTTT. Amino acids: CASSPNRDSPLHF. Complete variable domain (other parts from reference TRBV7-9 and TRBJ1-6): DTGVSQNPRHKITKRGQNVTFRCDPISEHNRLYWYRQTLGQGPEFLTYFQNEAQLEKSRLLSDRFSAERPKGSFSTLEIQRTEQGDSAMYLCASSPNRDSPLHFGNGTRLTVT.

The V gene is TRBV20-1, the J gene TRBJ2-5, with 10 bases that match TRBD1. V lost 3 bases, J lost 5 bases, and 9 bases stayed unmatched. The CDR3 sequence is 15 residues long. Looked up from germline, CDR1 is DFQATT and CDR2 is SNEGSKA (reference sequence). The CDR3 sequence is CSARDPATGGETQYF. The DNA for the CDR3 is TGCAGTGCTAGGGACCCGGCGACAGGGGGCGAGACCCAGTACTTC.

J is TRBJ2-1 and V is TRBV20-1; 12 bases agree with TRBD2. Germline CDR1 and CDR2: DFQATT and SNEGSKA (reference sequence). The length of the CDR3 is 15 residues. The V segment lost 6 bases and the J segment 6 bases; nucleotides outside the gene matches: 9. The chain's CDR3 is CSASYLAGGPNEQFF. CDR3 coding DNA: TGCAGTGCGTCTTACCTAGCGGGAGGGCCCAATGAGCAGTTCTTC.

The chain recombines TRBV5-4 with TRBJ1-2, with 8 bases that match TRBD1. Trimming at V came to 6 bases and at J to 0 bases, leaving 10 bases not matched to a gene. The CDR3 totals 16 residues. CDR1 SGHNT and CDR2 YYREEE come from the germline V gene (reference sequence). CDR3 amino acids: CASIKIGTGANYGYTF. CDR3 in DNA: TGTGCCAGCATCAAAATCGGGACAGGTGCTAACTATGGCTACACCTTC.

This clonotype has only a few counts. This chain joins TRBV20-1 and TRBJ2-1; TRBD2 agrees at 8 bases. The J segment lost 2 bases and the V segment lost 0 bases, leaving 9 bases of the junction unmatched. This CDR3 spans 17 amino acids. CDR1 is DFQATT and CDR2 is SNEGSKA in the germline V gene (reference sequence). CDR3 DNA sequence: TGCAGTGCTAGAGACAAAGCGGGAGCCCCACCCTACAATGAGCAGTTCTTC. This sequence encodes CSARDKAGAPPYNEQFF.

The chain carries TRBV6-1 and TRBJ2-3; 8 nucleotides agree with TRBD1. Germline V lookup: CDR1 MNHNS, CDR2 SASEGT. CDR3 length: 12 amino acids. Unmatched junction bases numbered 5, after V lost 5 bases and J lost 10 bases. The chain's CDR3 is CASSTDRGSQYF. In DNA form, the CDR3 reads TGTGCCAGCAGTACTGACAGGGGATCGCAGTATTTT.

This chain uses TRBV24-1 with TRBJ1-2, with TRBD1 matching over 9 bases. Germline assignment: CDR1 KGHDR and CDR2 SFDVKD. The CDR3 spans 14 residues. V lost 7 bases to trimming and J lost 3 bases; unmatched junction nucleotides: 5. The CDR3 is CATSEQGAYYGYTF. The CDR3 DNA sequence: TGTGCCACCAGCGAACAGGGGGCGTACTATGGCTACACCTTC.

V usage is TRBV28 and J usage is TRBJ2-3; 8 nucleotides match TRBD2. This CDR3 is built from 13 residues. V gave up 6 bases and J gave up 2 bases; unmatched junction bases: 1. The germline V gene has CDR1 MDHEN and CDR2 SYDVKM. The CDR3 sequence is CASSGGATDTQYF. Written as DNA, the CDR3 is TGTGCCAGCAGCGGGGGGGCCACAGATACGCAGTATTTT.